These 13 T cell receptor beta chains were all obtained from the same sample, sequenced in a study of technical replicates of blood from several donors. Here immunoSEQ multiplex PCR was the method, and the copy in TCRdb shows in-frame clones only, minus some. The sample has some 85,000 clones; approximately 96% are singletons. Sequenced input: T cells isolated from PBMCs. These receptors were taken from a human donor in good health.

Comment on this clone: The junction differs from germline at one of its ends, possibly a read error. The rearrangement joins TRBV7-6 to TRBJ2-5; possible D gene TRBD2, 5 bases. Germline assignment: CDR1 SGHVS and CDR2 FNYEAQ. The CDR3 has 15 residues. The chain's CDR3 is CASSIASEGWETQYF. In DNA form, the CDR3 reads TGTGCCAGCAGCATAGCTTCCGAGGGCTGGGAGACCCAGTACTTC.

The chain is built from TRBV6-6 and TRBJ2-2; TRBD1 agrees at 9 bases. Germline loops: CDR1 MNHNY, CDR2 SVGAGI (reference sequence). The CDR3 runs 15 residues. J gave up 4 bases and V 6 bases, and 6 bases lay outside the gene matches. CDR3 region: CASSAGTGSTGELFF. Written as DNA, the CDR3 is TGTGCCAGCAGCGCCGGGACAGGGAGCACCGGGGAGCTGTTTTTT.

This rearrangement joins TRBV9 to TRBJ2-5; TRBD2 is a possible D gene (5 bases). The length of the CDR3 is 13 residues. The germline CDR1 and CDR2 sequences are SGDLS and YYNGEE. The germline V and J ends were trimmed by 2 bases and 5 bases, with 10 bases remaining between them. This CDR3 is CASSVHGEETQYF. The CDR3 coding sequence is TGTGCCAGCAGCGTCCACGGGGAGGAGACCCAGTACTTC.

J is TRBJ2-7 and V is TRBV4-1, with unresolved D. The V and J ends lost 4 bases and 0 bases respectively, with 10 bases between them. This CDR3 spans 14 amino acids. Germline values: CDR1 MGHRA, CDR2 YSYEKL. DNA for the CDR3: TGCGCCAGCAGCCCGAGAGTCGGCTCCTACGAGCAGTACTTC. It specifies CASSPRVGSYEQYF.

The V gene is TRBV5-4, the J gene TRBJ2-2, with a possible D match to TRBD1 (5 bases). V lost 5 bases, J lost 0 bases, and 8 bases lay in between. The CDR3 covers 14 residues. The germline gives CDR1 SGHNT, CDR2 YYREEE (reference sequence). The CDR3 protein is CASRGAANTGELFF. The CDR3 DNA follows: TGTGCCAGCAGAGGGGCAGCGAACACCGGGGAGCTGTTTTTT.

This chain links TRBV27 with TRBJ1-2; D might be TRBD1 (5 bases). From germline, CDR1 is MNHEY and CDR2 SMNVEV (reference sequence). The CDR3 runs 15 residues. The V and J ends lost 4 bases and 3 bases respectively, with 15 bases between them. This CDR3 is CASSSEFQGYYGYTF. The CDR3 nucleotides read TGTGCCAGCAGTTCAGAATTTCAGGGTTACTATGGCTACACCTTC.

The CDR3 loop reads CASSLSYNTDTQYF. DNA of the CDR3: TGTGCCAGCAGCTTAAGCTATAACACAGATACGCAGTATTTT. This chain connects TRBV7-2 to TRBJ2-3; D not resolved. Trimming left V 2 bases short and J 2 bases short, with 8 bases between. Germline loops: CDR1 SGHTA, CDR2 FQGNSA. The CDR3 contains 14 residues.

The J gene is TRBJ2-2, the V gene TRBV2; tentative D call: TRBD2 (6 bases). The CDR3 is 14 amino acids. Looked up from germline, CDR1 is SNHLY and CDR2 is FYNNEI. The V end was cut by 7 bases, the J end by 5 bases, with 14 bases between. For the CDR3, the DNA is TGTGCCAGCAAATCGGGAGAGGGGACCGGGGAGCTGTTTTTT. Protein product: CASKSGEGTGELFF.

Only one count was recorded for this clone. The chain is built from TRBV10-2 and TRBJ1-4, with D possibly matching TRBD1 (5 bases). The length of the CDR3 is 15 residues. The germline V gene has CDR1 WSHSY and CDR2 SAAADI. V shed 7 bases and J shed 3 bases, with 15 bases lying between them. CDR3 coding DNA: TGCGCCAGCACGGCAGGGCTGGGGTCTAATGAAAAACTGTTTTTT. Amino acids: CASTAGLGSNEKLFF.

The rearrangement links TRBV30 to TRBJ1-1, with a possible D match to TRBD1 (6 bases). CDR1 and CDR2 (germline): GTSNPN, SVGIG (reference sequence). The V end lost 7 bases, the J end lost 4 bases, and 13 bases lay between the germline ends. There are 12 residues in the CDR3. CDR3 nucleotide sequence: TGTGCCTTTCGACAGGCGGGCACTGAAGCTTTCTTT. It specifies CAFRQAGTEAFF.

The chain is built from TRBV7-2 and TRBJ1-2; D is uncertain. The CDR3 is made up of 11 amino acids. Germline-derived CDR1 and CDR2 are SGHTA and FQGNSA. Trimming removed 8 bases from V and 5 bases from J, with 9 bases in between. CDR3 sequence: CASYGVYGYTF. The CDR3 DNA is TGTGCCAGCTACGGAGTGTATGGCTACACCTTC. The full variable domain, its missing parts supplied by reference TRBV7-2 and TRBJ1-2, is GAGVSQSPSNKVTEKGKDVELRCDPISGHTALYWYRQSLGQGLEFLIYFQGNSAPDKSGLPSDRFSAERTGGSVSTLTIQRTQQEDSAVYLCASYGVYGYTFGSGTRLTVV.

The CDR3 protein is CASSPRVAGSRETQYF. CDR3 coding DNA: TGCGCCAGCAGCCCCCGGGTCGCCGGGAGTAGGGAGACCCAGTACTTC. The chain employs TRBV5-1 and TRBJ2-5; D may be TRBD2 (6 bases). This CDR3 comprises 16 residues. The V gene lost 4 bases and the J gene lost 5 bases, with 21 bases spanning the gap. Germline V gene data show CDR1 as SGHRS and CDR2 as YFSETQ.

The chain has TRBV30 and TRBJ1-3; D is undetermined. CDR3 length: 14 residues. CDR1 and CDR2 from the germline V gene are GTSNPN and SVGIG (reference sequence). Trimming removed 4 bases at V and 1 base at J, with 11 bases between. CDR3 coding DNA: TGTGCCTGGAAAAGAGAAGATTCTGGAAACACCATATATTTT. Amino acid sequence: CAWKREDSGNTIYF.